This TCR beta chain was recorded in a study of T cell repertoires in breast cancer. Study-level results: Clone recovery by emulsion RT-PCR was skewed, so it was considered qualitative.

The expanded emulsion RT-PCR method captured paired alpha and beta chains from CD8+ T cells. In regard to this clonotype: The antigen is undetermined.

This CDR3 comprises 16 residues. Trimming took off 0 bases at V and 2 bases at J, with 13 bases between the two ends. From germline, CDR1 is KGHSH and CDR2 LQKENI. Unpaired genes were suppressed by blocking oligonucleotides during a second nested PCR. In TCRdb, the emulsion pairing reads were re-called with MiXCR into one record per CDR3 protein. The table has roughly 38,000 distinct CDR3 sequences, under 60% seen once. The chain employs TRBV18 and TRBJ1-1; the D is unclear. The sequencing input was CD8+ T cells. The TCR originated in a pool of human donors with breast cancer or a healthy control (not recorded which). The chain's CDR3 is CASSPPSRALNTEAFF. The CDR3 bases are TGTGCCAGCTCACCACCCTCGCGAGCCCTAAACACTGAAGCTTTCTTT.